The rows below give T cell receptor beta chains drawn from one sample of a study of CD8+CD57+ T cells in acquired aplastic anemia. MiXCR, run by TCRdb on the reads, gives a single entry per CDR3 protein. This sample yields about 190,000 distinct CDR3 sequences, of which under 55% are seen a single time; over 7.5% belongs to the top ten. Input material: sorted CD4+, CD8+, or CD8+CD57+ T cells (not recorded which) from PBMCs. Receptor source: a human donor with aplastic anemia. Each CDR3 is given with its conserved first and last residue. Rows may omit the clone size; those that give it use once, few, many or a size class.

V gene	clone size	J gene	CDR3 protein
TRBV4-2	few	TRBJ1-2	CASSEGQQGAIDYGYTF
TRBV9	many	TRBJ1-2	CASSGIRERGTLYGYTF
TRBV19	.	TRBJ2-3	CASSTWTGARDTQYF
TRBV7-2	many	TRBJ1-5	CASSLEGWGPRKHF
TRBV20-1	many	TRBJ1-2	CSAREGGAYGYTF
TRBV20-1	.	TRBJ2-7	CSARDLTRGSYEQYF
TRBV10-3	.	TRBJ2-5	CAIKKDRRDGETQYF
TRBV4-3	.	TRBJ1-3	CASSQGTGAGGNTIYF
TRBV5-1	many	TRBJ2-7	CASSSTGAEQYF
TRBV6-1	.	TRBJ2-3	CASKVYPSTDTQYF
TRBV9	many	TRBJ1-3	CASTNRAGNTIYF
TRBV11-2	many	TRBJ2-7	CASSLDRARAPYEQYF
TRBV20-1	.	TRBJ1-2	CSASSLDGGYGYTF
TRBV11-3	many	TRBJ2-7	CASSLDKLTGGNPYEQYF
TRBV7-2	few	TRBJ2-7	CASRPDSSYEQYF
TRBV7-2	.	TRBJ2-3	CASSLDHADTQYF
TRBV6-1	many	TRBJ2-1	CASSEAGGHNEQFF
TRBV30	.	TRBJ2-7	CAWGGQTYEQYF
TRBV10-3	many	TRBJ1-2	CAISGQDYGYTF
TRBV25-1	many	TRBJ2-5	CASSFDREGVGTQYF
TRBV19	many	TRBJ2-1	CASSIKQVVYNEQFF
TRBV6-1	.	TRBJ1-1	CASIRFSARTEAFF
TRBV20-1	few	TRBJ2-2	CSARDHASGRAGTGELFF
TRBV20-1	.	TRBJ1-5	CSASGQSGMKQPQHF
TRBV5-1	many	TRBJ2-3	CASSLVGWEPDTQYF
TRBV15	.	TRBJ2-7	CATSRGQGSSYEQYF
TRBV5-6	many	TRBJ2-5	CASTPRTSLRETQYF
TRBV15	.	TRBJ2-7	CATSTRDGTGSYEQYF
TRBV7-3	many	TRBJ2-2	CASSLKPSWRQGDTGELFF
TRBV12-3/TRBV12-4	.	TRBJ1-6	CASTLGTGLNSPLHF
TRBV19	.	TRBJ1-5	CATPPPVGNSNQPQHF
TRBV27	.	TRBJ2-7	CASSPRQGGREQYF
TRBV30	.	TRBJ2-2	CAWRGGPGELFF
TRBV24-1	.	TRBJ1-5	CATSGGGNQPQHF
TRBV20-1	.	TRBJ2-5	CSAYRGQETQYF
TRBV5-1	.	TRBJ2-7	CASSLAGQGGSYEQYF
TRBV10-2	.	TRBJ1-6	CASTLGSHNSPLHF
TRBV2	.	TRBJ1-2	CASSLGQIYGYTF
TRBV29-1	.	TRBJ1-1	CSVIQGGTEAFF
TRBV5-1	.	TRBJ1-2	CASSFLAGNYGYTF